This T cell receptor (beta chain) was captured by sequencing in a study of T cell responses to AZD1222 COVID-19 vaccine. Findings and caveats of the study: Once two AZD1222 doses were given, Spike-specific TCR breadth and depth went up. Among the donors, most were white British and more were female, and clonal diversity was possibly underestimated.

This CDR3 comprises 14 residues. Germline V CDR1 and CDR2: LGHNT, FRNRAP. V dropped 4 bases and J dropped 3 bases, with 9 bases sitting between them. This table comes from immunoSEQ multiplex PCR, and its TCRdb copy is limited to in-frame clones, with some not included. Seen here are about 130,000 clones, about 93% observed once, and the top ten hold under 6.5%. Only one count was recorded for this clone. The antigen is unknown. The specimen comprised peripheral blood, sampled on day 0 of AZD1222 vaccination. This receptor was taken from an adult in good health. The chain has TRBV12-5 and TRBJ1-4; D remains unclear. CDR3 loop: CASGSGLSNEKLFF. CDR3 in DNA: TGTGCTAGTGGTTCGGGCCTGTCTAATGAAAAACTGTTTTTT.